What follows are 24 T cell receptor beta chains derived from one specimen sequenced in a study of blood T cell repertoires in COVID-19. The table came from immunoSEQ multiplex PCR; TCRdb's copy has only in-frame clones and leaves some out. The profile shows more than 85,000 clones, roughly 80% of them singletons. Material: peripheral blood. The receptor set was obtained from a man between 60 and 75 years old with active or convalescent COVID-19.

The chain links TRBV11-2 to TRBJ2-7; a possible D gene is TRBD1 (6 bases). The CDR3 consists of 17 residues. V lost 3 bases to trimming and J lost 9 bases, with 27 bases between them. Germline CDR1 SGHAT, CDR2 FQNNGV. DNA for the CDR3: TGTGCCAGCAGCTTCCCGAATCGGCCTTACAGGGTTGGGGCGCAGTACGTC. This translates into CASSFPNRPYRVGAQYV.

The V and J genes are TRBV3-1 (or the pseudogene TRBV3-2) and TRBJ2-1, with TRBD2 matching 12 bases. Looked up from germline, CDR1 is LGHDT and CDR2 is YNNKEL (reference sequence). Trimming cost V 4 bases and J 5 bases; bases outside gene matches: 6. The CDR3 runs 16 residues. CDR3 coding DNA: TGTGCCAGCAGCCCGACTAGCGGGAGAGTAGACAATGAGCAGTTCTTC. Encoded protein: CASSPTSGRVDNEQFF.

CDR3 nucleotides: TGTGCCAGCAGCTCGTCCGGCTCTGGGGCCAACGTCCTGACTTTC. Its protein product is CASSSSGSGANVLTF. V is TRBV7-9 and J is TRBJ2-6, with D uncertain. Trimming pared 4 bases from V and 0 bases from J, leaving 7 bases between. Germline V lookup: CDR1 SEHNR, CDR2 FQNEAQ (reference sequence). There are 15 residues in the CDR3.

There are a few counts of this clone. This sample also contains other DNA sequences that code for the same CDR3. V usage is TRBV5-1 and J usage is TRBJ2-7; 8 nucleotides line up with TRBD1. The germline V gene has CDR1 SGHRS and CDR2 YFSETQ. The length of the CDR3 is 14 residues. Losses at the gene ends were 0 bases for V and 4 bases for J; bases not matched to a gene: 3. The CDR3 DNA reads TGCGCCAGCAGCTTGGGGACAGGGACATACGAGCAGTACTTC. Translated: CASSLGTGTYEQYF. Combining the CDR3 with reference TRBV5-1 and TRBJ2-7 gives the whole variable domain KAGVTQTPRYLIKTRGQQVTLSCSPISGHRSVSWYQQTPGQGLQFLFEYFSETQRNKGNFPGRFSGRQFSNSRSEMNVSTLELGDSALYLCASSLGTGTYEQYFGPGTRLTVT.

CDR3 nucleotide sequence: TGTGCCTGGAAATTACTAGCGGGGAGCTCCTACGAGCAGTACGTC. Translation: CAWKLLAGSSYEQYV. The rearrangement uses TRBV30 and TRBJ2-7, with TRBD2 identical over 10 bases. With 4 bases clipped from V and 0 bases from J, the junction kept 6 bases outside the gene matches. This CDR3 has 15 residues. The germline V gene has CDR1 GTSNPN and CDR2 SVGIG (reference sequence).

This clone was observed a handful of times. CDR3 in DNA: TGTGCCAGCAGTCCCTACCGGACAGGTAATAGCAATCAGCCCCAGCATTTT. Encoded protein: CASSPYRTGNSNQPQHF. The chain is built from TRBV6-6 and TRBJ1-5; the match to TRBD1 covers 7 bases. The CDR3 is made up of 17 amino acids. The germline V gene encodes CDR1 MNHNY and CDR2 SVGAGI (reference sequence). V shed 5 bases and J 0 bases; nucleotides not matched to a gene: 10.

The chain is built from TRBV19 and TRBJ2-3, with TRBD2 as a possible D gene (5 bases). Germline values: CDR1 LNHDA, CDR2 SQIVND (reference sequence). This CDR3 region has 12 residues. Deletions cut 1 base from V and 6 bases from J, with 5 bases between. The CDR3 spells CASSIGGDTQYF. CDR3 nucleotides: TGTGCCAGTAGTATAGGCGGGGATACGCAGTATTTT.

There are a few counts of this clone. This chain joins TRBV12-3 or TRBV12-4 and TRBJ1-2, with TRBD1 matching 10 bases. J gave up 8 bases and V 5 bases, and 2 bases lay outside the gene matches. The CDR3 is made up of 12 amino acids. CDR3 region: CASSRGQGGYTF. CDR3 coding DNA: TGTGCCAGCAGTCGGGGACAGGGGGGCTACACCTTC.

CDR3 in DNA: TGTGCCAGCAGCTTGGTCCTCCAGGGAGGAGAGACCCAGTACTTC. Translation gives CASSLVLQGGETQYF. This rearrangement joins TRBV7-2 to TRBJ2-5; a possible D gene is TRBD2 (6 bases). Trimming took 3 bases from V and 4 from J, leaving 15 bases between them. Per germline, CDR1 SGHTA and CDR2 FQGNSA. This CDR3 region has 15 residues.

This chain uses TRBV3-1 (or the pseudogene TRBV3-2) with TRBJ1-3; possibly TRBD1 for D (6 bases). CDR3 length: 17 residues. Trimming stripped 4 bases from V and 0 bases from J, with 16 bases between. Germline V gene lookup returns CDR1 LGHDT and CDR2 YNNKEL (reference sequence). The CDR3 sequence is CASSLTPRTDSGNTIYF. As DNA, the CDR3 is TGTGCCAGCAGCCTCACCCCACGGACAGACTCTGGAAACACCATATATTTT.

In this sample, this clone turned up once. The rearrangement joins TRBV29-1 to TRBJ2-1; no reliable D call. Trimming stripped 6 bases from V and 6 bases from J, with 18 bases between. There are 14 residues in the CDR3. Per germline, CDR1 SQVTM and CDR2 ANQGSEA. Here the CDR3 reads CSVGDSPPFNEQFF. CDR3 nucleotide sequence: TGCAGCGTCGGTGACTCCCCGCCCTTCAATGAGCAGTTCTTC.

The rearrangement joins TRBV19 to TRBJ1-5; possible D gene TRBD1, 6 bases. From germline, CDR1 is LNHDA and CDR2 SQIVND (reference sequence). CDR3 size: 14 residues. V lost 3 bases and J lost 4, with 10 bases in between. The CDR3 loop is CASSIRQENQPQHF. In nucleotides, the CDR3 is TGTGCCAGTAGTATCCGACAGGAAAATCAGCCCCAGCATTTT.

The chain recombines TRBV7-2 with TRBJ1-6; the D is unclear. The CDR3 totals 14 residues. Germline loops: CDR1 SGHTA, CDR2 FQGNSA. V lost 3 bases, J lost 7 bases, and 10 bases lay in between. Written as DNA, the CDR3 is TGTGCCAGCAGCTTGAGGGAGGCGAATTCACCCCTCCACTTT. It yields the protein CASSLREANSPLHF.

V and J are TRBV12-3 or TRBV12-4 and TRBJ2-3, with 9 bases matching TRBD1. The CDR3 runs 13 residues. CDR3 DNA sequence: TGTGGCTTAAGGGACAGGGTAATAGATACGCAGTATTTT. Translating gives CGLRDRVIDTQYF.

V and J are TRBV28 and TRBJ1-5; D remains unclear. This CDR3 contains 11 residues. V was trimmed by 6 bases and J by 9 bases, leaving 9 bases between them. The germline CDR1 and CDR2 sequences are MDHEN and SYDVKM. CDR3 loop: CASSLGGPQHF. CDR3 DNA sequence: TGTGCCAGCAGCCTCGGTGGGCCCCAGCATTTT.

This chain connects TRBV12-3 or TRBV12-4 to TRBJ2-2; D may be TRBD2 (6 bases). V was pared by 8 bases and J by 5 bases, with 12 bases between. This CDR3 spans 13 amino acids. The CDR3 region is CASVVAETGELFF. The CDR3 DNA reads as TGTGCCAGCGTTGTAGCGGAAACCGGGGAGCTGTTTTTT.

CDR3 sequence reads: CASSSARNTEAFF. The CDR3 DNA reads TGTGCCAGCAGCTCCGCGCGGAACACTGAAGCTTTCTTT. The chain couples TRBV5-4 to TRBJ1-1; D unclear. Germline assignment: CDR1 SGHNT and CDR2 YYREEE (reference sequence). The V end was cut by 3 bases, the J end by 1 base, with 7 bases between. This CDR3 is 13 amino acids long.

The CDR3 loop is CASSFGAHPPQETQYF. CDR3 in DNA: TGCGCCAGCAGCTTTGGGGCCCACCCCCCTCAAGAGACCCAGTACTTC. This chain uses TRBV5-1 with TRBJ2-5, with D possibly TRBD1 on 5 matching bases. The germline V gene has CDR1 SGHRS and CDR2 YFSETQ. CDR3 length: 16 amino acids. With 2 bases removed from V and 2 bases from J, the gap between germline ends came to 16 bases. Full variable domain (rest looked up from reference TRBV5-1 and TRBJ2-5): KAGVTQTPRYLIKTRGQQVTLSCSPISGHRSVSWYQQTPGQGLQFLFEYFSETQRNKGNFPGRFSGRQFSNSRSEMNVSTLELGDSALYLCASSFGAHPPQETQYFGPGTRLLVL.

The chain links TRBV27 to TRBJ1-1; D is unresolved. This CDR3 is 15 amino acids long. Per germline, CDR1 MNHEY and CDR2 SMNVEV (reference sequence). The ends were cut back, 5 bases at V and 4 bases at J, with 17 bases in the middle. The CDR3 nucleotides are TGTGCCAGCAGTCCTCCGGGTCTTTCGATCACTGAAGCTTTCTTT. Protein product: CASSPPGLSITEAFF.

The chain carries TRBV19 and TRBJ2-3; D is unclear. CDR3 length: 14 residues. V was shortened by 3 bases and J by 0 bases, with 7 bases between the two germline ends. The germline gives CDR1 LNHDA, CDR2 SQIVND (reference sequence). The CDR3 here is CASSIISSTDTQYF. CDR3 coding DNA: TGTGCCAGTAGTATTATCTCTAGCACAGATACGCAGTATTTT.

The V gene is TRBV14, the J gene TRBJ2-4; maybe TRBD1 (6 bases). Germline-derived CDR1 and CDR2 are SGHDN and FVKESK. The CDR3 covers 14 residues. Trimming pared 5 bases from V and 4 bases from J, leaving 12 bases between. CDR3 coding DNA: TGTGCCAGCAGCGGCCGAGGGGGTAAAAACATTCAGTACTTC. Its protein is CASSGRGGKNIQYF.

This chain uses TRBV6-5 with TRBJ2-1, with 7 bases identical to TRBD2. Germline V gene data show CDR1 as MNHEY and CDR2 as SVGAGI. V lost 6 bases to trimming and J lost 7 bases; unmatched junction nucleotides: 9. The CDR3 spans 14 residues. CDR3 in DNA: TGTGCCAGCAGCTTACTAGCGTCTGTGAATGAGCAGTTCTTC. The encoded protein is CASSLLASVNEQFF.

V is TRBV29-1 and J is TRBJ2-7, with TRBD2 matching 10 bases. Germline CDR1 is SQVTM and CDR2 is ANQGSEA. Trimming removed 4 bases from V and 7 bases from J; junction bases left unmatched: 7. The CDR3 is 13 amino acids. The CDR3 loop is CSVVSPSGGEQYF. CDR3 DNA: TGCAGCGTTGTATCCCCTAGCGGGGGTGAGCAGTACTTC.

The chain combines TRBV24-1 with TRBJ2-1; 9 bases are shared with TRBD2. Germline V gene lookup returns CDR1 KGHDR and CDR2 SFDVKD. Unmatched junction bases numbered 8, after V lost 9 bases and J lost 3 bases. CDR3 size: 15 residues. The CDR3 spells CATGAPSGDYNEQFF. The CDR3 DNA sequence: TGTGCCACCGGGGCCCCTAGCGGGGACTACAATGAGCAGTTCTTC.